This T cell receptor (beta chain) was recorded in a study of Graves' ophthalmopathy and Graves' hyperthyroidism. Study-level results: For separating ophthalmopathy from stable hyperthyroidism, a 13-signature model gave 85% to 90% sensitivity and roughly 83% specificity.

Hyperthyroidism patients were newly diagnosed, ill under 2 months, and aged 18 to 65 years. Germline-derived CDR1 and CDR2 are SGHTA and FQGNSA. V lost 6 bases and J lost 4; bases outside the gene matches: 5. The CDR3 runs to 14 residues. This clonotype was recorded many times. Its antigen is undetermined. The study amplified TCR beta CDR3 regions using RNA transcripts. After a first-round RT-PCR with HTBI primers, a second-round multiplex PCR was run. Via MiXCR, TCRdb re-called the multiplex PCR reads, giving one row per CDR3 protein. The sample shows 1 million to 1.3 million distinct CDR3 sequences, 35% to 40% of them seen only once.

The rearrangement joins TRBV7-2 to TRBJ2-5; the match to TRBD2 covers 10 bases. The TCR was taken from an adult man with Graves' hyperthyroidism. The material sequenced was peripheral blood or thyroid tissue (not recorded which). CDR3 sequence (DNA): TGTGCCAGCAGAACCCTAGCGGGAGTAGAGACCCAGTACTTC. This sequence encodes CASRTLAGVETQYF. The whole variable domain, remainder taken from reference TRBV7-2 and TRBJ2-5, is GAGVSQSPSNKVTEKGKDVELRCDPISGHTALYWYRQSLGQGLEFLIYFQGNSAPDKSGLPSDRFSAERTGGSVSTLTIQRTQQEDSAVYLCASRTLAGVETQYFGPGTRLLVL.